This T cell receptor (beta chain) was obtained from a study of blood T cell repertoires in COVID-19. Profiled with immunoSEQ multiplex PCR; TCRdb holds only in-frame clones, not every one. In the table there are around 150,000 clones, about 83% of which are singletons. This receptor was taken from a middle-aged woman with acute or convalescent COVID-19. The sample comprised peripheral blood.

This CDR3 reads CATSRGGGTTNEKLFF. The CDR3 nucleotides read TGTGCCACCAGCAGAGGAGGCGGCACAACTAATGAAAAACTGTTTTTT. The chain carries TRBV15 and TRBJ1-4, with no clear D. This CDR3 comprises 16 residues. Between the trimmed V and J ends, which lost 1 base and 0 bases, there was a span of 9 bases. The V gene's germline CDR1 is LNHNV and CDR2 YYDKDF (reference sequence).